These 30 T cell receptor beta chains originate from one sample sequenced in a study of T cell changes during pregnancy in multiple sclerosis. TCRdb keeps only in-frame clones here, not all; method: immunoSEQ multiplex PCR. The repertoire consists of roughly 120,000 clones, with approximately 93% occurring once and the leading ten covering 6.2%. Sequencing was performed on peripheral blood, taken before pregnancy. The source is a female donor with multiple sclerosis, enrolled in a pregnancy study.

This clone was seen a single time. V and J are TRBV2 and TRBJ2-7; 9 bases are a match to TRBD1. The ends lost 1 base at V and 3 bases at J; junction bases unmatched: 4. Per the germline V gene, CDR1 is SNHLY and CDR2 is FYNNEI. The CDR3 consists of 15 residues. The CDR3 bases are TGTGCCAGCAGTGAAGGTGGGACAGGGTACTACGAGCAGTACTTC. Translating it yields CASSEGGTGYYEQYF.

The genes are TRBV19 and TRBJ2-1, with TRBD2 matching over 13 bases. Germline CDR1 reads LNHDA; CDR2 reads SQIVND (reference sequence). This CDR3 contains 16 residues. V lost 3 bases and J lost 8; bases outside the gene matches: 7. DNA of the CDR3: TGTGCCAGTAGTATGCCAACTAGCGGGAGGGCCGATGAGCAGTTCTTC. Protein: CASSMPTSGRADEQFF.

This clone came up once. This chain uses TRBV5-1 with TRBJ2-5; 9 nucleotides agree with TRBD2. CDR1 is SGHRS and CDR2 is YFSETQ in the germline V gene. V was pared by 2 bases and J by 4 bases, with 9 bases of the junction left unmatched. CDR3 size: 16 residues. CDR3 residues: CASSFLAGGPGETQYF. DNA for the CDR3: TGCGCCAGCAGCTTTCTGGCGGGAGGGCCGGGAGAGACCCAGTACTTC.

CDR3 region: CASRAPSAGANVLTF. The CDR3 region has the DNA TGTGCCAGCAGGGCCCCCAGCGCTGGGGCCAACGTCCTGACTTTC. This chain joins TRBV6-1 and TRBJ2-6, with unresolved D. This CDR3 spans 15 amino acids. The V end lost 6 bases, the J end lost 2 bases, and 11 bases lay between the germline ends. Germline V gene lookup returns CDR1 MNHNS and CDR2 SASEGT.

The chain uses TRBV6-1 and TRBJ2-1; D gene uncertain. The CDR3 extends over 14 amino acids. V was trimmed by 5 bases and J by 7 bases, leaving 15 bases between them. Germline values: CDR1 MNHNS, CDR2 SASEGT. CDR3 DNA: TGTGCCAGCAGTAGACGAAGAGAGAGGAATGAGCAGTTCTTC. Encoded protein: CASSRRRERNEQFF.

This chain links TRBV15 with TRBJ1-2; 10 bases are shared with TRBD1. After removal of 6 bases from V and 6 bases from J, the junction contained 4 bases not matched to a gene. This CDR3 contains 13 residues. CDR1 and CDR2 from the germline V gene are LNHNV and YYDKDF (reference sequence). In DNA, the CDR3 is TGTGCCACCAGTCCGGACAGGGGGAATGGCTACACCTTC. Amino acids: CATSPDRGNGYTF.

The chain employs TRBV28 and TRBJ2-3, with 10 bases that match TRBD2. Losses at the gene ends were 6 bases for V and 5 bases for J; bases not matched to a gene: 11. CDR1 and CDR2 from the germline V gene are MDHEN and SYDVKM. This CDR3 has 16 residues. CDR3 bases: TGTGCCAGCAGCAGAGCGGGGGGGGGTCTGGAAGATACGCAGTATTTT. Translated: CASSRAGGGLEDTQYF.

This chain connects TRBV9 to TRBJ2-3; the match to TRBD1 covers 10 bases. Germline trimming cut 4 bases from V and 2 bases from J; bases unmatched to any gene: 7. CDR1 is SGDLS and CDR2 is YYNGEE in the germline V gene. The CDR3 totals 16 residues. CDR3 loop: CASSPWDRGNTDTQYF. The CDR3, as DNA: TGTGCCAGCAGCCCTTGGGACAGGGGCAACACAGATACGCAGTATTTT.

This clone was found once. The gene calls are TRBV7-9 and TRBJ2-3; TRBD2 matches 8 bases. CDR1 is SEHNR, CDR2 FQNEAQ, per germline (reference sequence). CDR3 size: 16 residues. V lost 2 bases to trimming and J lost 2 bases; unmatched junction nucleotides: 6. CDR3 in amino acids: CASSLSSGSPTDTQYF. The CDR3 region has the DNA TGTGCCAGCAGCTTATCCAGCGGGAGCCCCACAGATACGCAGTATTTT.

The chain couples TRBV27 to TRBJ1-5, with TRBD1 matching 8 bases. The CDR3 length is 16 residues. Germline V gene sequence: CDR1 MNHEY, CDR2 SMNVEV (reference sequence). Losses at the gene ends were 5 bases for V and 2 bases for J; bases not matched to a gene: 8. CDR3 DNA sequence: TGTGCCAGCAGTCCGTCACAGGGGGTTGGCAATCAGCCCCAGCATTTT. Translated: CASSPSQGVGNQPQHF.

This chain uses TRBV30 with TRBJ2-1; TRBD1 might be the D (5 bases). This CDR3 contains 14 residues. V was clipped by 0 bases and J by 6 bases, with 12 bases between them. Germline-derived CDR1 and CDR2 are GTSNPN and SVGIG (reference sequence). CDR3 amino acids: CAWSVKGPSNEQFF. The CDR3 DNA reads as TGTGCCTGGAGTGTAAAGGGGCCGAGCAATGAGCAGTTCTTC.

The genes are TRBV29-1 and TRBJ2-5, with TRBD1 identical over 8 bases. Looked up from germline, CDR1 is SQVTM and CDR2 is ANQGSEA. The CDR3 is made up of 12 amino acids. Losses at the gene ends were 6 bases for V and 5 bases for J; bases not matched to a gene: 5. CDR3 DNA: TGCAGCGTGGGACAGGAGGGGGAGACCCAGTACTTC. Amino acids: CSVGQEGETQYF.

In DNA form, the CDR3 reads TGTGCCAGCAGCCAAGATACGGGAGGGACTGAAGCTTTCTTT. Protein: CASSQDTGGTEAFF. This chain uses TRBV4-2 with TRBJ1-1; D remains ambiguous. With 0 bases removed from V and 5 bases from J, the gap between germline ends came to 10 bases. The germline CDR1 and CDR2 sequences are LGHNA and YNFKEQ. This CDR3 is 14 amino acids long.

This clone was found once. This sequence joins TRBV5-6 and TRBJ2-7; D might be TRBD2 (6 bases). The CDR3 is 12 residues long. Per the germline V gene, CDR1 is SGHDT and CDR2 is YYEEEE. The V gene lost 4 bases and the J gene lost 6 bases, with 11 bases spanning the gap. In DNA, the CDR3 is TGTGCCAGCAGCCTGGCCGGGGGCGAGCAGTACTTC. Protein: CASSLAGGEQYF.

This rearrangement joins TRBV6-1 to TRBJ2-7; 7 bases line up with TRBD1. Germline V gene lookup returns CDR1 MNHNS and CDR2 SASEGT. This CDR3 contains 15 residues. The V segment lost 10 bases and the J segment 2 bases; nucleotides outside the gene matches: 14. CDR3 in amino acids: CAIQIDRAMPYEQYF. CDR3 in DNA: TGTGCCATCCAAATAGACAGGGCGATGCCCTACGAGCAGTACTTC.

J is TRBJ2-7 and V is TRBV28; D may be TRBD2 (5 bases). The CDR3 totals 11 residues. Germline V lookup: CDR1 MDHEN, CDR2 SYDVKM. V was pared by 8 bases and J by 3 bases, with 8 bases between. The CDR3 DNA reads TGTGCCAGCGGACTGGACTACGAGCAGTACTTC. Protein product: CASGLDYEQYF.

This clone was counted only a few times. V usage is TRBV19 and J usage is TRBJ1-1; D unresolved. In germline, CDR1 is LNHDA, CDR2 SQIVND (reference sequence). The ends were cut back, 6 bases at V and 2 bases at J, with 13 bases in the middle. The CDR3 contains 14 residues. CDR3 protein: CASSLRGSNTEAFF. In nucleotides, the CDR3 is TGTGCCAGTAGCCTTCGAGGATCAAACACTGAAGCTTTCTTT.

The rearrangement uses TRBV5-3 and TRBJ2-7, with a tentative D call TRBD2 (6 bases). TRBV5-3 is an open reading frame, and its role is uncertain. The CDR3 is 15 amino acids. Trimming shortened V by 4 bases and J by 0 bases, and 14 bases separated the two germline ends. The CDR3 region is CARSVRDSCSYEQYF. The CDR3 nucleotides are TGTGCCAGAAGCGTTCGGGACTCATGCTCCTACGAGCAGTACTTC.

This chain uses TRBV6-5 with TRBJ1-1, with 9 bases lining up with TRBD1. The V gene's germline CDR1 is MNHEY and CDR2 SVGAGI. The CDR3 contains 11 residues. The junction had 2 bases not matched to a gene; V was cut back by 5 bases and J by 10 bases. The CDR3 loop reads CASSTGGSAFF. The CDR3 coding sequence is TGTGCCAGCAGTACAGGGGGCTCAGCTTTCTTT.

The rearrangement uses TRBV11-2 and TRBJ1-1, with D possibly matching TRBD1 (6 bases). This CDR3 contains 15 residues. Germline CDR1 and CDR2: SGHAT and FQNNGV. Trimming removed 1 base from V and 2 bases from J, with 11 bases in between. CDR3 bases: TGTGCCAGCAGCTTAGGGCCAGGGGCTAACACTGAAGCTTTCTTT. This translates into CASSLGPGANTEAFF.

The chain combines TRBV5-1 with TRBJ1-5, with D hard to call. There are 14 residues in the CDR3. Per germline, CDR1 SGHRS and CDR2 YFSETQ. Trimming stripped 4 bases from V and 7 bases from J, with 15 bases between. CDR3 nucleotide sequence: TGCGCCAGCAGCCCGGCCGTAGGAGACCAGCCCCAGCATTTT. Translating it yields CASSPAVGDQPQHF.

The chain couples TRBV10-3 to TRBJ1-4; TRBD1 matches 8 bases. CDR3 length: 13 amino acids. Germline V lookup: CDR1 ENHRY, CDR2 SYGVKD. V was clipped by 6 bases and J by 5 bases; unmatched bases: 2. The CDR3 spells CAIRDRVNEKLFF. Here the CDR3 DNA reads TGTGCCATCAGGGACAGGGTAAATGAAAAACTGTTTTTT.

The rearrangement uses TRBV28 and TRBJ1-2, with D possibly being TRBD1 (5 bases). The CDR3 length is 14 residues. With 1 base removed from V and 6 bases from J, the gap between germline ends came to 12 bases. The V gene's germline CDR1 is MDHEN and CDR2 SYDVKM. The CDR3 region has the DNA TGTGCCAGCAGTTTATCCCGCAGGGCCCATGGCTACACCTTC. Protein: CASSLSRRAHGYTF.

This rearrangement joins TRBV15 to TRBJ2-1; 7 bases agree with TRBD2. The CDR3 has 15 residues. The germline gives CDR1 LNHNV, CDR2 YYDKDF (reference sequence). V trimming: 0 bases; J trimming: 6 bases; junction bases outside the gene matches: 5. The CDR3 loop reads CATSRDRAGLNEQFF. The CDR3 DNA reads TGTGCCACCAGCAGAGATAGAGCGGGACTCAATGAGCAGTTCTTC.

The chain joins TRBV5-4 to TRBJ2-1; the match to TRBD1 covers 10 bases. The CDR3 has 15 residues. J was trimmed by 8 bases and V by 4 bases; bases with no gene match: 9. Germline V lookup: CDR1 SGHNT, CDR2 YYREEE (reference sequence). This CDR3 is CASSTGQGPRDEQFF. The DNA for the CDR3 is TGTGCCAGCAGCACGGGACAGGGGCCCAGGGATGAGCAGTTCTTC.

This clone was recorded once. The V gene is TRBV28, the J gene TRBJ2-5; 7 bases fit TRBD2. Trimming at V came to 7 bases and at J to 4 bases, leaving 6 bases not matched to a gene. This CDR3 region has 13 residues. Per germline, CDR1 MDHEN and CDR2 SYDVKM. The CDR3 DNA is TGTGCCAGCACCCGGACTAGTGGAGAGACCCAGTACTTC. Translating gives CASTRTSGETQYF.

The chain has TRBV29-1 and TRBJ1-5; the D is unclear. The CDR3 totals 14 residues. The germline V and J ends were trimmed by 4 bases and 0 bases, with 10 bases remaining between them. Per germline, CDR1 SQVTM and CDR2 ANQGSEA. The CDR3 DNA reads TGCAGCGTTGCGTATTCAGGTAGCAATCAGCCCCAGCATTTT. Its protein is CSVAYSGSNQPQHF.

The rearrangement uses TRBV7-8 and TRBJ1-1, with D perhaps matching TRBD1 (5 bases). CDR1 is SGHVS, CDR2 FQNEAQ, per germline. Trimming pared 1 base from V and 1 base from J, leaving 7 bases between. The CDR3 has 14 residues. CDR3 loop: CASSLGQSNTEAFF. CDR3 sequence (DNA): TGTGCCAGCAGCTTAGGACAGTCGAACACTGAAGCTTTCTTT. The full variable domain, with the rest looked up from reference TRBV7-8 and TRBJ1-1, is GAGVSQSPRYKVAKRGQDVALRCDPISGHVSLFWYQQALGQGPEFLTYFQNEAQLDKSGLPSDRFFAERPEGSVSTLKIQRTQQEDSAVYLCASSLGQSNTEAFFGQGTRLTVV.

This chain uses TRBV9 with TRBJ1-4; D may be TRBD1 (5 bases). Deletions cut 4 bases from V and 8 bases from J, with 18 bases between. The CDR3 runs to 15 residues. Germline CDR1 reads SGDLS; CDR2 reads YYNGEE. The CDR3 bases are TGTGCCAGCAGCCCTAGTGGCACCCCAGGGGAAAAACTGTTTTTT. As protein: CASSPSGTPGEKLFF.

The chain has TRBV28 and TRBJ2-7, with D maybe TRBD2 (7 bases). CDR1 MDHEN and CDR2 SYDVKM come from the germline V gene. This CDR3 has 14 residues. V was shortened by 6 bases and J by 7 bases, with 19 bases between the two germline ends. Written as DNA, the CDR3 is TGTGCCAGCAGGCAAGGGGGGGGGCTGGGGGAGCAGTACTTC. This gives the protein CASRQGGGLGEQYF.